This TCR beta chain was obtained from a study of cytomegalovirus exposure and HLA in healthy donors. Study details: Around 80 million unique TCRs from HLA-typed donors were held in an early data release.

The germline CDR1 and CDR2 sequences are SGHVS and FQNEAQ. Deletions cut 1 base from V and 0 bases from J, with 13 bases between. The CDR3 loop spans 16 amino acids. General study results and limits: The authors later found HLA-associated TCR beta chains more clonally expanded than equally common others.

A remark on this clone: The target antigen is unknown.

The primer mix had 60 Vbeta and 13 Jbeta primers. Generated by immunoSEQ multiplex PCR, the TCRdb table keeps only in-frame clones and is missing some. This sample has around 180,000 clones; more than 85% occur once, and the top ten carry around 0.21%. Specimen: PBMCs. This TCR was sampled from a girl under three years old in good health and CMV-seronegative. The chain joins TRBV7-8 to TRBJ2-7; weak D call: TRBD2 (5 bases). This chain's CDR3 is CASSLDGTGSSYEQYF. In nucleotides, the CDR3 is TGTGCCAGCAGCTTAGATGGTACGGGGAGCTCCTACGAGCAGTACTTC.